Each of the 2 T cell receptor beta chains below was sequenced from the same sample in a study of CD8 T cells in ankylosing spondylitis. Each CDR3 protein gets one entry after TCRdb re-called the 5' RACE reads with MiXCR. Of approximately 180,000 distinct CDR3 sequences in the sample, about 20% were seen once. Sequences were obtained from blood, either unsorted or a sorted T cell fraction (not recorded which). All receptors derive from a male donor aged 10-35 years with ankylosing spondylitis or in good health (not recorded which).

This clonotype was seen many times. CDR3 bases: TGTGCCAGCAGTTTAACTAGCGGGAGGGCGAACACCGGGGAGCTGTTTTTT. Protein product: CASSLTSGRANTGELFF. The rearrangement uses TRBV12-3 or TRBV12-4 and TRBJ2-2, with 13 positions matching TRBD2. The CDR3 spans 17 residues. With V trimmed by 2 bases and J by 0 bases, 0 bases remained unmatched.

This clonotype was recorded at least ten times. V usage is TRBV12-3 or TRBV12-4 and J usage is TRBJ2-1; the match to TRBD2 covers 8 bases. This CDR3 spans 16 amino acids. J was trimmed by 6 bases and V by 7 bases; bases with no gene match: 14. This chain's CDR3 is CASIYYPGGGSNEQFF. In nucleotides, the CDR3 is TGTGCCAGCATCTACTACCCCGGGGGGGGTTCCAATGAGCAGTTCTTC.